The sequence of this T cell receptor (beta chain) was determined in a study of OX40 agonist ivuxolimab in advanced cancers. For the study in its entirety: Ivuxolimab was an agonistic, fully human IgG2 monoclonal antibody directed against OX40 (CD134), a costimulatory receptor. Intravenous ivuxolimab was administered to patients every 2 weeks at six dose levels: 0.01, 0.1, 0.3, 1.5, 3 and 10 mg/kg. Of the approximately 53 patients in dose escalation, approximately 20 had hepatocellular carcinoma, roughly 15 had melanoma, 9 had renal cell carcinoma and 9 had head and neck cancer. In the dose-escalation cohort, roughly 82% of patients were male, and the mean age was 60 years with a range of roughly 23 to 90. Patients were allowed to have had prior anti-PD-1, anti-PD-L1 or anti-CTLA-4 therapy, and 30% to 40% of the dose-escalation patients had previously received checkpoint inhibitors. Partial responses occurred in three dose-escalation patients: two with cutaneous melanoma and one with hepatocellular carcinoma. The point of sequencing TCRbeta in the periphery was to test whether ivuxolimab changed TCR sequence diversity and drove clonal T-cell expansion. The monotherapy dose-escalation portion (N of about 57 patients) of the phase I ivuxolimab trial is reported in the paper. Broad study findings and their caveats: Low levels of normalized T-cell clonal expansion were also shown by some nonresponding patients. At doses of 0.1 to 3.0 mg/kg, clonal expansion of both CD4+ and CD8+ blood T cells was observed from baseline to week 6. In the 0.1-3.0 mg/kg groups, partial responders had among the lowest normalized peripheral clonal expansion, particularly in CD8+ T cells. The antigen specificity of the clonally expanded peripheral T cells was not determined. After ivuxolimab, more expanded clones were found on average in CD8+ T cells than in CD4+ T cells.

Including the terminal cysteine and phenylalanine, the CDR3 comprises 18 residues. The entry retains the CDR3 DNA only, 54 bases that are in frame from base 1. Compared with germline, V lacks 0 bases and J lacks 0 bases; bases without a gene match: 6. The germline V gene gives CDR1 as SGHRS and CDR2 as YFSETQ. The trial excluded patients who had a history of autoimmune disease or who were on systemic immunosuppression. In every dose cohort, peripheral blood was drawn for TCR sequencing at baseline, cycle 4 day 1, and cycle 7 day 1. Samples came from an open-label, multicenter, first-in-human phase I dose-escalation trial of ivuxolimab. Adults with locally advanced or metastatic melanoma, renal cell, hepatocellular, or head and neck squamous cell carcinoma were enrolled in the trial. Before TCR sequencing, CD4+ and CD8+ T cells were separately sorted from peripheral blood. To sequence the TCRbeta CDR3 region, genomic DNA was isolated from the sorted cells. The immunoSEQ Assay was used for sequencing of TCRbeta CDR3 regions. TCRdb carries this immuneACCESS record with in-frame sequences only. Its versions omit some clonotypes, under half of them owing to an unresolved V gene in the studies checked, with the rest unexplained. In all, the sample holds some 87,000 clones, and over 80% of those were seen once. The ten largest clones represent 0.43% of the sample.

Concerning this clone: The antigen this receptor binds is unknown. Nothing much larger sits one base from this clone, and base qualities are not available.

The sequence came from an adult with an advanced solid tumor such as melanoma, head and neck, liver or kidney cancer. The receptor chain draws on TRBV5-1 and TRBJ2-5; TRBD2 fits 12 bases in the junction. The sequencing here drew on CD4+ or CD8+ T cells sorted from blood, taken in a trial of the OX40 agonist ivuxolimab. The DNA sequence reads TGCGCCAGCAGCTTGGGACTAGCGGGAGTAAGGTACCAAGAGACCCAGTACTTC. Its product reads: CASSLGLAGVRYQETQYF.